Listed below are T cell receptor beta chains from one sample, sequenced in a study of spatial heterogeneity in lung cancer. TCRdb passed the 5' RACE reads through MiXCR, listing each CDR3 protein once. Of under 100,000 distinct CDR3 sequences listed, roughly 9.5% are singletons. Sample: PBMCs, taken at surgery. The receptors derive from a male donor with early-stage non-small cell lung cancer. CDR3s include the opening cysteine and the closing phenylalanine or tryptophan. A D gene is named only where the DNA matches it firmly. Clone size is given for some rows only: seen once, a few or many times, or a class if the clone is expanded.

clone_size	j_call	d_call	v_call	cdr3_aa	cdr3_nt
many	TRBJ1-6	NA	TRBV27	CASSRDRGSSPLHF	TGTGCCAGCAGTCGGGACCGTGGTAGTTCACCCCTCCACTTT
few	TRBJ2-2	NA	TRBV6-1	CASSHDANTGELFF	TGTGCCAGCAGCCACGACGCGAACACCGGGGAGCTGTTTTTT
few	TRBJ2-5	NA	TRBV7-3	CASSWRGEETQYF	TGTGCCAGCAGCTGGAGGGGGGAAGAGACCCAGTACTTC
few	TRBJ2-1	NA	TRBV29-1	CSVAINSYNEQFF	TGCAGCGTTGCTATTAACTCCTACAATGAGCAGTTCTTC
many	TRBJ2-1	TRBD2	TRBV6-5	CANPGLAEDNEQFF	TGTGCCAACCCAGGACTAGCTGAGGACAATGAGCAGTTCTTC
many	TRBJ2-7	NA	TRBV20-1	CSARDSRRSSYEQYF	TGCAGTGCTAGGGATTCGAGGCGGAGCTCCTACGAGCAGTACTTC
few	TRBJ1-2	NA	TRBV29-1	CSGRGLNYGYTF	TGCAGCGGACGGGGCCTTAACTATGGCTACACCTTC
NA	TRBJ2-2	TRBD2	TRBV5-1	CASSLGPQRDDTGELFF	TGCGCCAGCAGCTTGGGACCCCAGCGGGACGACACCGGGGAGCTGTTTTTT
few	TRBJ2-1	NA	TRBV20-1	CSASLSQNEQFF	TGCAGTGCTAGCCTTTCTCAGAATGAGCAGTTCTTC
NA	TRBJ2-7	NA	TRBV3-1	CASSLGQSSYEQYF	TGTGCCAGCAGCCTAGGACAGTCTTCCTACGAGCAGTACTTC
NA	TRBJ1-4	NA	TRBV7-2	CASSLVLATNEKLFF	TGTGCCAGCAGCTTAGTCCTAGCAACTAATGAAAAACTGTTTTTT
few	TRBJ1-1	NA	TRBV2	CASSLQGVTEAFF	TGTGCCAGCAGTCTGCAGGGTGTAACTGAAGCTTTCTTT
NA	TRBJ2-7	NA	TRBV28	CASSLVGRAASEQYF	TGTGCCAGCAGTTTGGTTGGCAGGGCTGCCTCCGAGCAGTACTTC
few	TRBJ2-7	NA	TRBV9	CASSAHGTSYEQYF	TGTGCCAGCAGCGCCCACGGCACCTCCTACGAGCAGTACTTC
NA	TRBJ1-5	NA	TRBV9	CASSAGANSNQPQHF	TGTGCCAGCAGCGCAGGAGCAAATAGCAATCAGCCCCAGCATTTT
NA	TRBJ2-5	NA	TRBV29-1	CSVAQGRETQYF	TGCAGCGTGGCACAGGGTAGGGAGACCCAGTACTTC
many	TRBJ2-2	NA	TRBV29-1	CSGVRDTGELFF	TGCAGCGGCGTCCGGGACACCGGGGAGCTGTTTTTT
few	TRBJ2-7	NA	TRBV9	CASNSDLGLSYEQYF	TGTGCCAGCAACTCGGACCTTGGCCTTTCCTACGAGCAGTACTTC
few	TRBJ1-1	TRBD1	TRBV5-1	CASYLSPGQWNTEAFF	TGCGCCAGCTACCTAAGCCCGGGACAGTGGAACACTGAAGCTTTCTTT
many	TRBJ2-7	NA	TRBV3-1	CASSQEGAAYEQYF	TGTGCCAGCAGCCAAGAGGGGGCGGCCTACGAGCAGTACTTC
NA	TRBJ2-6	NA	TRBV7-8	CASSLGGPRGGANVLTF	TGTGCCAGCAGCTTAGGTGGCCCTCGAGGGGGGGCCAACGTCCTGACTTTC
few	TRBJ2-3	NA	TRBV7-2	CASSPSVVPYF	TGTGCCAGCAGTCCTAGCGTTGTTCCGTATTTT
NA	TRBJ1-5	NA	TRBV7-2	CASSLTSGTYSNQPQHF	TGTGCCAGCAGCTTGACATCCGGGACATATAGCAATCAGCCCCAGCATTTT
many	TRBJ2-7	NA	TRBV28	CASSLEGDYEQYF	TGTGCCAGCAGTTTGGAAGGCGACTACGAGCAGTACTTC
many	TRBJ2-1	NA	TRBV28	CASSFSSPQFF	TGTGCCAGCAGTTTTAGTAGCCCACAGTTCTTC
few	TRBJ2-5	NA	TRBV7-2	CASSYRRVETQYF	TGTGCCAGCAGCTACAGAAGGGTGGAGACCCAGTACTTC